This TCR beta chain was captured by sequencing in a study of blood T cell repertoires in COVID-19. Study details: Sample material is recorded as cDNA or gDNA derived from T cells, B-cell-depleted T cells, or PBMCs.

Study processing details: Estimates of nucleated cell counts were drawn from the amplification of reference gene primers. Data came from immunoSEQ multiplex PCR; TCRdb stores just in-frame clones and leaves some out. V and J calls and clone size come straight from that table; D and trimming were deduced from the DNA. The table lists under 250,000 clones, roughly 89% of them singletons, with around 4.2% in the top ten. Grouping used clinical history reported by participants in a survey and questionnaire. The germline V and J ends were trimmed by 7 bases and 2 bases, with 11 bases remaining between them. There are 14 residues in the CDR3. Germline V gene lookup returns CDR1 LNHDA and CDR2 SQIVND (reference sequence).

The clonotype comes from a woman in her twenties or thirties with acute COVID-19. The V call is TRBV19, the J call TRBJ2-2; a possible D gene is TRBD2 (5 bases). Sequenced: PBMCs or T cells enriched from blood (not recorded which). The CDR3 sequence is CASIRTVNTGELFF. CDR3 nucleotide sequence: TGTGCCAGTATACGGACTGTTAACACCGGGGAGCTGTTTTTT.